This T cell receptor (beta chain) was recovered during a study of cytomegalovirus exposure and HLA in healthy donors (TCRdb year 2017). For the wider study: An earlier analysis of about 530 of the donors reported 276 Gb of sequence data and about 120 million unique TCR beta sequences obtained from about 170 million T cells. Class I and class II HLA loci were covered by the typing at four-digit resolution. Among the approximately 430 genotyped donors, roughly 80% belonged to the genetic ancestry cluster associated with self-reported Caucasian donors. To predict cytomegalovirus infection status, the study combined high-throughput TCR immunosequencing, statistical association of individual TCRs with disease status, and machine learning. An earlier analysis of fewer than 750 of the donors used high-throughput TCR beta sequencing to judge whether each TCR beta V gene segment behaved as functional or pseudogenic. Around 320 gigabases of sequencing data and approximately 85 million unique TCR sequences were included in an early release covering over 600 HLA-typed donors. The number of typed donors differed by locus: about 620-640 for A, B, C, DRB1 and DQB1; 500 to 550 for DQA1; approximately 600 for DPA1; and some 450 for DPB1. In the later analysis, no new phenotypic data were used to find candidate immune exposures; instead, reliance was placed on TCR beta sequences and their occurrence across donors. In a later genetic analysis, genome-wide SNP genotypes for about 55% of the roughly 670 donors were used, and that subset was treated as a discovery cohort. Besides the first cohort of hundreds of subjects, a separate validation cohort made up of roughly 130 different subjects was used. The study profiled the T cell repertoires of some 610 subjects by immunosequencing and related them to cytomegalovirus serostatus. Among a few hundred genotyped donors of the cohort, an average of 235,054 unique TCR beta nucleotide sequences were sequenced per donor, about a sixth of them non-productive. A later analysis re-analyzed previously published TCR beta repertoires from 550 to 700 donors and added high-resolution HLA genotyping to study TCR occurrence patterns. Roughly 5 DR-DQ haplotypes were handled as single units for association and clustering, since linkage in the cohort was strong. All discovery cohort repertoires had been generated on a single sequencing platform. The study aimed to test whether cataloging public T cell receptors could reveal signatures of past pathogen exposure. Alongside the repertoire data, information on donor age, sex, ethnicity and CMV serostatus was compiled.

The cohort consisted of hundreds of healthy bone marrow donors. At the time of sampling, all cohort members were nominally healthy, though unrecorded immune exposures were likely present. The donor tested CMV seropositive and was one of the 289 seropositive cohort members. A peripheral blood sample was provided by each donor, and peripheral blood mononuclear cells were used for TCR beta sequencing. Genomic DNA extraction from the blood cell samples was performed with the Qiagen DNeasy Blood Extraction Kit. Libraries were made using the immunoSEQ multiplex PCR assay. For the multiplex PCR, a mixture combining 60 forward primers for TCR Vbeta segments and 13 reverse primers for TCR Jbeta segments was used. The CDR3 region of rearranged TCR beta genes was amplified from genomic DNA by a multiplex PCR assay. The amplified TCR beta libraries were sequenced on the Illumina HiSeq System as 87-base-pair reads. In the source study's methods: A later analysis tallied some 79 million unique TCR beta chains across the 666 repertoires, and approximately 11 million of those chains were shared by two or more donors. Raw reads were error-corrected and collapsed into unique sequences by a nearest-neighbor algorithm in which closely related sequences were merged to remove PCR and sequencing errors. Alignment of CDR3 sequences to IMGT reference sequences was used to assign V, D and J gene segments. For a sequence to be retained, at least a six-nucleotide match to both a V gene segment and a J gene segment was required. A rearrangement counted as productive if the CDR3 had no stop codons and remained in frame with V and J, and every other rearrangement counted as non-productive. CDR3 was defined by IMGT convention, running from the second conserved V-encoded cysteine to the conserved J-encoded phenylalanine. In an earlier analysis of 550 to 650 of the donors, sequences lacking an unambiguous match to a single V gene segment were excluded. In an earlier analysis of approximately 550 of the donors, V segments were called functional above 56.7% productive rearrangements and were called segregating when the between-donor standard deviation exceeded 5%. A statistical classification framework was developed to diagnose cytomegalovirus status using the catalog of TCR beta chain sequences. In a later analysis, TCR nucleotide sequences were compared against IMGT/GENE-DB human TR gene sequences so that V and J genes could be assigned. Using the TCRdist pipeline, a later analysis assigned CDR3 sequences along with most-parsimonious VDJ recombination scenarios. In a later analysis, each TCR beta chain was defined by its CDR3 amino acid sequence together with its V-gene family, and reads lacking a unique V-gene family were excluded. As a way to deal with suspected cross-contamination and a sequencing artifact, a later analysis dropped 450 to 700 nucleotide sequences that were highly shared and had low generation probability. For each public chain, a later analysis derived a clonal expansion index from normalized ranks of inferred template counts within each repertoire. Generation probabilities in a later analysis came from a VDJ recombination model fitted to out-of-frame rearrangements, and those results were checked against IGoR. A later analysis scored TCR-TCR, TCR-HLA and TCR-CMV co-occurrence with hypergeometric tests, applying a repertoire-size bias correction to TCR pairs. False discovery rates were estimated in a later analysis by permuting HLA or CMV assignments 20 times. In a later analysis, co-occurring TCRs were grouped using DBSCAN, with TCRdist sequence similarity added in when clustering inside HLA-allele-positive subsets. Co-occurrence clustering excluded repertoires with fewer than 30,000 or more than 120,000 public chains, plus five with anomalous nucleotide sharing. As stored in TCRdb, this immuneACCESS dataset retains in-frame rearrangements with V and J assigned. A fraction of the clones does not appear; measured against another copy, unresolved V genes explain less than half of the discrepancy, and the remainder lacks a known reason. That table is the source of V, J and clone size, and D and trimming were worked out from the DNA. This sample holds tens of thousands of clones; roughly 80% were observed only once. Approximately 6% of the sample lies in the top ten.

V and J lose 4 bases and 6 bases, and a span of 12 bases separates them. The CDR3 contains 14 residues, cysteine and phenylalanine counted. Only the CDR3 region is kept as DNA, spanning 42 bases read in frame from base 1. The germline V gene gives CDR1 as SGHTA and CDR2 as FQGTGA. This clone was observed once. What antigen it recognizes has not been identified. No quality values exist for individual bases; no much larger clone is one base distant. What the authors observed across the whole study: A cluster of highly shared sequence variants was judged likely to be a technical artifact of the sequencing pipeline. Correlated functional status among segregating V segments might be attributable to linkage disequilibrium, but an unknown experimental factor could not be ruled out. Most CMV-associated TCR beta chains appeared to be HLA-restricted in a later analysis, and the HLA associations seemed to be driven largely by CMV exposure. In a later genetic analysis, fewer N-insertions in productive TCRs were reported among donors in an Asian-associated ancestry cluster than the approximately 670-donor mean. Broadly in line with IMGT annotations, most TCR beta V segments showed up in productive rearrangements about 87% or about 30% of the time in an earlier analysis of some 590 of the donors. The 87-base-pair reads could not distinguish some IMGT-functional V segments, including TRBV6-2 and TRBV6-3, so those segments were excluded. Several of the top co-occurrence clusters appeared to be linked to parvovirus B19, influenza, CMV and Epstein-Barr virus, according to a later analysis. When HLA alleles, especially DR and DQ, strongly co-occurred, attributing TCR associations to individual alleles was difficult. The cohort was sequenced for TCR beta chains only, and without alpha or paired-chain data the features that could be detected were limited. The study listed approximately 160 TCR beta chains as associated with cytomegalovirus. A few of the identified cytomegalovirus-associated TCR beta chains were confirmed in vitro to be specific for cytomegalovirus antigens. A later analysis found that TCR association rates varied across HLA loci, with DRB1 alleles showing the most associated TCRs and HLA-C alleles the fewest. A later analysis found that HLA-associated TCR beta chains were more clonally expanded and had lower generation probabilities than equally common non-associated chains. A further reported finding was that TCR beta sequences accurately predicted the HLA-A and HLA-B alleles for most subjects in the first cohort. CMV serostatus was the only immune exposure information available for the cohort. Most TCR sequences were seen in very few donors, while some public TCRs were found in many individuals. An association between a missense DCLRE1C variant and V-gene and J-gene trimming of TCR beta chains was found in a later genetic analysis and replicated in an independent cohort. Fewer than 20 rarely observed V segments, including chromosome 9 orphons, were excluded from the earlier analysis of some 590 of the donors because counts were too low. According to the authors, the approach could potentially be generalized to other disease states and immunological phenotypes. The presence/absence analyses assumed that sequencing depth was roughly uniform across donors, and that assumption may not be true. In a later analysis, about 16,000 TCR beta sequences were associated with specific HLA alleles at a false discovery rate of 0.05. Because some donors lacked HLA typing at each locus, the association tests relied only on the typed subset. The classifier was reported to diagnose cytomegalovirus status with high specificity and sensitivity in both the original cohort and the validation cohort.

This TCR came from a woman aged 45-65 years in good health and CMV-seropositive. The rearranged segments are TRBV7-3 and TRBJ2-2; the D gene cannot be named for sure. Sequenced sample: PBMCs. The DNA reads as follows: TGTGCCAGCAGCTCCCTGAGAGCCGCCGGGGAGCTGTTTTTT. The encoded protein is CASSSLRAAGELFF.